Below, 5 T cell receptor beta chains from the same sample are listed, as sequenced in a study of identical twins. TCRdb recomputed calls from the 5' RACE reads with MiXCR, one row per CDR3 protein. In the table there are about 700,000 distinct CDR3 sequences, 8.6% of which are singletons. The same data also went into a second study, on yellow fever vaccine responses in identical twins.

The sequenced material came from PBMCs. The receptors derive from a woman under 30 in good health.

The V call is TRBV10-2, the J call TRBJ2-3; D is unresolved. V was shortened by 1 base and J by 0 bases, with 8 bases between the two germline ends. The CDR3 contains 15 residues. Germline loops: CDR1 WSHSY, CDR2 SAAADI. For the CDR3, the DNA is TGCGCCAGCAGTGAGTTAACGGACAGCACAGATACGCAGTATTTT. Its translation is CASSELTDSTDTQYF.

The table lists this clonotype with many counts. The chain couples TRBV7-6 to TRBJ2-5; D perhaps matches TRBD2 (5 bases). V was pared by 2 bases and J by 13 bases, with 20 bases between. Per the germline V gene, CDR1 is SGHVS and CDR2 is FNYEAQ. CDR3 size: 14 residues. The CDR3 sequence: CASSLSNSVGEVYF. CDR3 nucleotides: TGTGCCAGCAGCTTATCGAATTCCGTCGGGGAAGTGTACTTC.

The rearrangement joins TRBV20-1 to TRBJ2-5; D gene uncertain. This CDR3 is 12 amino acids long. Looked up from germline, CDR1 is DFQATT and CDR2 is SNEGSKA (reference sequence). The DNA of the CDR3 is TGCAGCCATATCAGCGCACAAGAGACCCAGTACTTC. As protein: CSHISAQETQYF.

The table lists this clonotype with many counts. The V gene is TRBV4-3, the J gene TRBJ2-1; D is undetermined. This CDR3 has 14 residues. Per the germline V gene, CDR1 is LGHNA and CDR2 is YSLEER. Trimming removed 2 bases from V and 7 bases from J, with 12 bases in between. This chain's CDR3 is CASSQSYKLNEQFF. In nucleotides, the CDR3 is TGCGCCAGCAGCCAAAGTTATAAGCTAAATGAGCAGTTCTTC.

Note on this clonotype: One junction end does not reproduce the germline sequence, and a read error may be involved. The V and J genes are TRBV12-3 or TRBV12-4 and TRBJ1-5; 9 nucleotides align to TRBD1. The CDR3 totals 14 residues. As DNA, the CDR3 is TGTGCCAGCAATTTACAGGGGGCGAATCAGCCCCAGCATTTT. As protein: CASNLQGANQPQHF.